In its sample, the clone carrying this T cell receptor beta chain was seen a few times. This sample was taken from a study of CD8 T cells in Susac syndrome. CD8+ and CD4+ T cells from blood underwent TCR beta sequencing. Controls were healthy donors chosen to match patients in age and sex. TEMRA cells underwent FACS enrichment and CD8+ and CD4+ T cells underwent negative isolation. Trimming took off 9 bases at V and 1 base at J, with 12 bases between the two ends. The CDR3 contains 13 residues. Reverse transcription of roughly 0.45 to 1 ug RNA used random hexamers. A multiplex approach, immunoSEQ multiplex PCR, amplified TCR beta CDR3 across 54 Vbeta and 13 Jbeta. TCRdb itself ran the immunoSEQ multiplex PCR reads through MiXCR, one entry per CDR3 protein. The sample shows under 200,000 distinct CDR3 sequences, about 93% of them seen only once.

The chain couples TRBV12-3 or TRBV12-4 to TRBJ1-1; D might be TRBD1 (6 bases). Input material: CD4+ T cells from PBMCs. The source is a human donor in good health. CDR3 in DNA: TGTGCCAGTAGCCCGACAGGGAACACTGAAGCTTTCTTT. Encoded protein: CASSPTGNTEAFF.